The 2 T cell receptor beta chains below come from one sample, sequenced in a study of cytomegalovirus exposure and HLA in healthy donors (dated by TCRdb to 2015 to 2018). The library was generated by the immunoSEQ multiplex PCR assay. The multiplex PCR relied on a mix of 60 forward primers for TCR Vbeta segments and 13 reverse primers for TCR Jbeta segments. TCRdb retrieved this table from immuneACCESS and kept in-frame rearrangements only. Not all clones are present; in checked studies, unresolved V genes account for under half, and no reason is known for the remainder. The table for this sample lists more than 95,000 clones; 75% to 85% of them were counted only once. The ten largest clones capture about 8.9% of the sample. Sequenced sample: PBMCs. All receptors derive from a man between 25 and 39 years old in good health and CMV-seropositive.

The chain is built from TRBV7-2 and TRBJ1-2; D gene uncertain. This CDR3 contains 12 residues. Trimming stripped 5 bases from V and 5 bases from J, with 9 bases between. CDR1 is SGHTA, CDR2 FQGNSA, per germline. The CDR3 DNA sequence: TGTGCCAGCAGCCCCCCCGGGTATGGCTACACCTTC. As protein: CASSPPGYGYTF.

The CDR3 DNA reads as TGTGCCAGCAGCGTATTCTCTGGGCCCACTGAAGCTTTCTTT. Its protein is CASSVFSGPTEAFF. The chain carries TRBV9 and TRBJ1-1; D uncertain. The CDR3 sequence is 14 residues long. Trimming left V 1 base short and J 4 bases short, with 11 bases between. CDR1 is SGDLS and CDR2 is YYNGEE in the germline V gene.